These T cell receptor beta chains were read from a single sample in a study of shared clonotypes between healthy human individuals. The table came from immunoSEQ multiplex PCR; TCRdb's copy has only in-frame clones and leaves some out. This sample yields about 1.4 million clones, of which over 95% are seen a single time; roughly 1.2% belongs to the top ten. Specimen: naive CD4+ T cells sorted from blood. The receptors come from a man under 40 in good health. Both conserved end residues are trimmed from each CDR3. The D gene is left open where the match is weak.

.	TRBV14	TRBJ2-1	ASSQYYEQF
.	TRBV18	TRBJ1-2	ASSPTGPYSGGYT
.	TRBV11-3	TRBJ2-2	ASSPRPGELF
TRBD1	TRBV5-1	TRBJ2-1	ASSRDRALGDEQF
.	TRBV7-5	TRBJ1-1	ARSLHDRRTEAF
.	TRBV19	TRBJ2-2	ASRGTSGETGELF
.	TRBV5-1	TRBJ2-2	ASSLISGTGELF
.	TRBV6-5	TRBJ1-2	ASSPLTSPGYT
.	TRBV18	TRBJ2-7	ASSPYRDTSYEQY
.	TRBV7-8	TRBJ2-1	ASSRRDSYNEQF